One and the same sample provided the 26 T cell receptor beta chains below, sequenced in a study of blood T cell repertoires in COVID-19. Produced via immunoSEQ multiplex PCR; TCRdb's table is partial and in-frame only. The sample has around 270,000 clones, around 88% seen once. The sample taken for sequencing was peripheral blood. Receptors were obtained from a man aged 40-55 years with acute or convalescent COVID-19.

The V gene is TRBV15, the J gene TRBJ1-2; D is undetermined. The CDR3 is 13 amino acids. V shed 0 bases and J shed 7 bases, with 9 bases lying between them. Germline CDR1 reads LNHNV; CDR2 reads YYDKDF (reference sequence). CDR3 residues: CATSREAAGGYTF. Written as DNA, the CDR3 is TGTGCCACCAGCAGAGAGGCGGCGGGTGGCTACACCTTC. The whole variable domain, filled in from reference TRBV15 and TRBJ1-2, reads DAMVIQNPRYQVTQFGKPVTLSCSQTLNHNVMYWYQQKSSQAPKLLFHYYDKDFNNEADTPDNFQSRRPNTSFCFLDIRSPGLGDTAMYLCATSREAAGGYTFGSGTRLTVV.

For this clone: The same CDR3 also results from other DNA sequences found in this sample. The J gene is TRBJ1-4, the V gene TRBV6-1, with D tentatively TRBD1 (5 bases). Trimming removed 1 base from V and 2 bases from J, with 5 bases in between. In germline, CDR1 is MNHNS, CDR2 SASEGT. The CDR3 covers 14 residues. This CDR3 reads CASSEGGTNEKLFF. In DNA, the CDR3 is TGTGCCAGCAGTGAAGGGGGCACTAATGAAAAACTGTTTTTT.

The rearrangement links TRBV19 to TRBJ1-5, with TRBD1 as a possible D gene (6 bases). Looked up from germline, CDR1 is LNHDA and CDR2 is SQIVND (reference sequence). V was trimmed by 9 bases and J by 3 bases, leaving 15 bases between them. The CDR3 is 14 residues long. Here the CDR3 DNA reads TGTGCCAGCGGACAGAGCCATCTCAATCAGCCCCAGCATTTT. This sequence encodes CASGQSHLNQPQHF.

CDR3 in amino acids: CASSPSGNQPQHF. In DNA, the CDR3 is TGTGCCAGCAGCCCCTCAGGAAATCAGCCCCAGCATTTT. The rearrangement links TRBV9 to TRBJ1-5; D gene unclear. Per germline, CDR1 SGDLS and CDR2 YYNGEE. This CDR3 has 13 residues. Trimming removed 4 bases at V and 4 bases at J, with 9 bases between.

The chain carries TRBV15 and TRBJ1-6; a possible D gene is TRBD1 (5 bases). The CDR3 spans 14 residues. V was clipped by 5 bases and J by 8 bases, with 13 bases between them. Germline values: CDR1 LNHNV, CDR2 YYDKDF (reference sequence). Written as DNA, the CDR3 is TGTGCCACCAGCGACACATGGGGCGATTCACCCCTCCACTTT. Its translation is CATSDTWGDSPLHF.

The chain couples TRBV10-1 to TRBJ2-7; 8 bases are shared with TRBD2. V lost 8 bases to trimming and J lost 0 bases; unmatched junction nucleotides: 3. The germline V gene has CDR1 WNHNN and CDR2 SYGVQD (reference sequence). The CDR3 runs 13 residues. The CDR3 DNA sequence: TGCGCCAGCTCAGCGGGGGCCTCCTACGAGCAGTACTTC. Protein sequence: CASSAGASYEQYF.

The chain employs TRBV30 and TRBJ1-1; perhaps TRBD1 as D (6 bases). V was pared by 0 bases and J by 3 bases, with 14 bases between. The CDR3 is 15 amino acids. Per germline, CDR1 GTSNPN and CDR2 SVGIG (reference sequence). CDR3 residues: CAWSVDSQGHTEAFF. CDR3 DNA: TGTGCCTGGAGTGTAGACTCTCAGGGGCACACTGAAGCTTTCTTT.

This chain joins TRBV2 and TRBJ1-1; maybe TRBD1 (5 bases). The CDR3 is made up of 15 amino acids. Germline CDR1 reads SNHLY; CDR2 reads FYNNEI. Trimming shortened V by 3 bases and J by 0 bases, and 11 bases separated the two germline ends. As DNA, the CDR3 is TGTGCCAGCAGTGATCGACAGATTCTGAACACTGAAGCTTTCTTT. Protein: CASSDRQILNTEAFF.

This chain links TRBV27 with TRBJ2-7; 9 bases agree with TRBD1. Germline CDR1 reads MNHEY; CDR2 reads SMNVEV (reference sequence). This CDR3 region has 18 residues. V shed 4 bases and J 2 bases; nucleotides not matched to a gene: 15. DNA for the CDR3: TGTGCCAGCAGTTATCTTCCGGGGACAGGGCTACTTACCTACGAGCAGTACTTC. It yields the protein CASSYLPGTGLLTYEQYF.

The chain has TRBV10-3 and TRBJ2-1, with TRBD2 matching over 12 bases. This CDR3 region has 16 residues. CDR1 and CDR2 (germline): ENHRY, SYGVKD. V lost 6 bases to trimming and J lost 7 bases; unmatched junction nucleotides: 10. The CDR3 DNA reads as TGTGCCATCAGAAGATCTAGCGGGGGGGCGGAAAATGAGCAGTTCTTC. Translating gives CAIRRSSGGAENEQFF.

The V and J genes are TRBV2 and TRBJ1-6, with D uncertain. Germline V gene lookup returns CDR1 SNHLY and CDR2 FYNNEI. V was clipped by 5 bases and J by 8 bases, with 16 bases between them. The CDR3 has 15 residues. The chain's CDR3 is CASSPGSVVYSPLHF. DNA for the CDR3: TGTGCCAGCAGTCCCGGTTCGGTCGTTTATTCACCCCTCCACTTT.

This clone was picked up one time. The chain employs TRBV13 and TRBJ1-2; 8 bases map to TRBD1. The germline V gene encodes CDR1 PRHDT and CDR2 FYEKMQ (reference sequence). The V and J ends lost 5 bases and 2 bases, in that order; junction bases with no gene match: 1. The CDR3 consists of 13 residues. The CDR3 sequence: CASSRTGNYGYTF. In nucleotides, the CDR3 is TGTGCCAGCAGCCGGACAGGGAACTATGGCTACACCTTC. The full variable domain, with the rest looked up from reference TRBV13 and TRBJ1-2, is AAGVIQSPRHLIKEKRETATLKCYPIPRHDTVYWYQQGPGQDPQFLISFYEKMQSDKGSIPDRFSAQQFSDYHSELNMSSLELGDSALYFCASSRTGNYGYTFGSGTRLTVV.

Turning to this clone: An end of the junction differs from the germline gene, which may be a read error. CDR3 DNA sequence: TGTGCCAGCAGCCAAGTTAACAGTGAAGCTTTCTTT. Its protein product is CASSQVNSEAFF. This chain links TRBV3-1 (or the pseudogene TRBV3-2) with TRBJ1-1; D gene uncertain. CDR1 LGHDT and CDR2 YNNKEL come from the germline V gene (reference sequence). There are 12 residues in the CDR3.

The CDR3 nucleotides are TGCAGTGCCCTAGGCAATGAGCAGTTCTTC. It specifies CSALGNEQFF. The chain has TRBV20-1 and TRBJ2-1; no firm D call. This CDR3 spans 10 amino acids. Looked up from germline, CDR1 is DFQATT and CDR2 is SNEGSKA (reference sequence). The V and J ends lost 6 bases and 6 bases respectively, with 6 bases between them.

The rearrangement joins TRBV2 to TRBJ2-7, with TRBD1 as a possible D gene (5 bases). Germline V gene sequence: CDR1 SNHLY, CDR2 FYNNEI. CDR3 length: 13 residues. The ends were cut back, 8 bases at V and 0 bases at J, with 11 bases in the middle. DNA of the CDR3: TGTGCCAGCTCCTCAGGGTTCTCCTACGAGCAGTACTTC. Its translation is CASSSGFSYEQYF.

The chain combines TRBV10-1 with TRBJ2-1; D perhaps matches TRBD2 (6 bases). The CDR3 totals 13 residues. The V gene's germline CDR1 is WNHNN and CDR2 SYGVQD (reference sequence). V was trimmed by 2 bases and J by 4 bases, leaving 6 bases between them. The CDR3 is CASSESGYNEQFF. The CDR3, as DNA: TGCGCCAGCAGTGAGAGCGGGTACAATGAGCAGTTCTTC.

The chain employs TRBV5-6 and TRBJ1-5; 8 bases align to TRBD1. Per the germline V gene, CDR1 is SGHDT and CDR2 is YYEEEE. The CDR3 runs 17 residues. The V and J ends lost 4 bases and 0 bases, in that order; junction bases with no gene match: 9. The CDR3 sequence is CASSSLRGRHSNQPQHF. As DNA, the CDR3 is TGTGCCAGCAGCAGTCTCAGGGGGCGCCATAGCAATCAGCCCCAGCATTTT. Full variable domain (rest looked up from reference TRBV5-6 and TRBJ1-5): DAGVTQSPTHLIKTRGQQVTLRCSPKSGHDTVSWYQQALGQGPQFIFQYYEEEERQRGNFPDRFSGHQFPNYSSELNVNALLLGDSALYLCASSSLRGRHSNQPQHFGDGTRLSIL.

The chain links TRBV6-5 to TRBJ2-1; D may be TRBD2 (7 bases). The length of the CDR3 is 15 residues. V was clipped by 5 bases and J by 1 base, with 12 bases between them. The germline V gene has CDR1 MNHEY and CDR2 SVGAGI. The CDR3 DNA follows: TGTGCCAGCAGTACGCGGGGGCCTTCCTACAATGAGCAGTTCTTC. Translating it yields CASSTRGPSYNEQFF.

V usage is TRBV10-3 and J usage is TRBJ1-5, with 7 positions matching TRBD1. There are 14 residues in the CDR3. CDR1 and CDR2 (germline): ENHRY, SYGVKD. V lost 10 bases and J lost 2; bases outside the gene matches: 8. CDR3 sequence (DNA): TGTGCCACCTCGAGACAGGGAGGCAATCAGCCCCAGCATTTT. Amino acid sequence: CATSRQGGNQPQHF.

The V and J genes are TRBV19 and TRBJ2-1, with D perhaps TRBD1 (6 bases). Germline V lookup: CDR1 LNHDA, CDR2 SQIVND (reference sequence). V was clipped by 5 bases and J by 12 bases, with 14 bases between them. The CDR3 is 12 residues long. The CDR3 loop reads CASSFGGSVQFF. For the CDR3, the DNA is TGTGCCAGTAGTTTTGGGGGCAGTGTGCAGTTCTTC. Full variable domain (rest looked up from reference TRBV19 and TRBJ2-1): DGGITQSPKYLFRKEGQNVTLSCEQNLNHDAMYWYRQDPGQGLRLIYYSQIVNDFQKGDIAEGYSVSREKKESFPLTVTSAQKNPTAFYLCASSFGGSVQFFGPGTRLTVL.

This clone was found a few times. This chain connects TRBV4-2 to TRBJ2-7, with 8 bases matching TRBD2. The CDR3 is made up of 15 amino acids. The V gene end was trimmed by 4 bases and the J gene end by 3 bases; junction bases not matched to a gene: 8. Germline-derived CDR1 and CDR2 are LGHNA and YNFKEQ. The CDR3 loop reads CASSPSGGLDYEQYF. CDR3 DNA sequence: TGTGCCAGCAGCCCCAGCGGGGGCCTTGACTACGAGCAGTACTTC.

J is TRBJ2-3 and V is TRBV14; the match to TRBD2 covers 10 bases. Trimming removed 6 bases from V and 9 bases from J; junction bases left unmatched: 18. CDR3 size: 17 residues. The V gene's germline CDR1 is SGHDN and CDR2 FVKESK. CDR3 in amino acids: CASSPSLLAGAGGTQYF. CDR3 coding DNA: TGTGCCAGCAGTCCGTCCCTGCTAGCGGGGGCTGGGGGAACGCAGTATTTT.

The chain uses TRBV5-1 and TRBJ1-6; D call uncertain. From germline, CDR1 is SGHRS and CDR2 YFSETQ. The germline V and J ends were trimmed by 2 bases and 7 bases, with 16 bases remaining between them. The CDR3 loop spans 16 amino acids. This chain's CDR3 is CASSFGVIFVNSPLHF. In DNA, the CDR3 is TGCGCCAGCAGCTTCGGGGTAATTTTCGTGAATTCACCCCTCCACTTT.

V and J are TRBV5-1 and TRBJ1-1; D possibly corresponds to TRBD1 (6 bases). CDR1 and CDR2 from the germline V gene are SGHRS and YFSETQ. This CDR3 is 13 amino acids long. The V gene lost 3 bases and the J gene lost 7 bases, with 13 bases spanning the gap. The CDR3 DNA follows: TGCGCCAGCAGCTGGAGGCCAGGGGATGAAGCTTTCTTT. Amino acids: CASSWRPGDEAFF. The whole variable domain, filled in from reference TRBV5-1 and TRBJ1-1, reads KAGVTQTPRYLIKTRGQQVTLSCSPISGHRSVSWYQQTPGQGLQFLFEYFSETQRNKGNFPGRFSGRQFSNSRSEMNVSTLELGDSALYLCASSWRPGDEAFFGQGTRLTVV.

This clone was observed a few times. The chain carries TRBV7-8 and TRBJ2-2; 13 bases are a match to TRBD2. V shed 5 bases, J shed 4 bases, and the junction held 7 bases outside the gene matches. CDR1 and CDR2 (germline): SGHVS, FQNEAQ. The CDR3 has 17 amino acids. CDR3 in DNA: TGTGCCAGCAGCCCGGGACTAGCGGGGATGGGCACCGGGGAGCTGTTTTTT. It encodes CASSPGLAGMGTGELFF.

Written as DNA, the CDR3 is TGCGCCAGCAGCACCTATAAAGGGGCCGCGGATACGCAGTATTTT. As protein: CASSTYKGAADTQYF. This chain joins TRBV5-1 and TRBJ2-3; TRBD1 is a possible D gene (5 bases). The ends were cut back, 4 bases at V and 6 bases at J, with 18 bases in the middle. The V gene's germline CDR1 is SGHRS and CDR2 YFSETQ. The CDR3 has 15 residues. The entire variable domain, with the rest obtained from reference TRBV5-1 and TRBJ2-3, is as follows: KAGVTQTPRYLIKTRGQQVTLSCSPISGHRSVSWYQQTPGQGLQFLFEYFSETQRNKGNFPGRFSGRQFSNSRSEMNVSTLELGDSALYLCASSTYKGAADTQYFGPGTRLTVL.